This T cell receptor (beta chain) appears in the sequencing data of a study of T cell clones after liver transplantation (dated by TCRdb to about 2019). For context, the study as a whole: The samples were obtained from ITN030ST, a randomized trial that attempted immunosuppression withdrawal within 2 years after liver transplantation. Donor-reactive T cell clones were identified by TCRbeta sequencing following a pre-transplant mixed lymphocyte reaction and were subsequently tracked in post-transplant blood. Third party-reactive TCRbeta sequences from pre-transplant MLRs were also identified as an antigen-independent comparator for donor-reactive sequences. The subjects received no induction therapy and were kept on standard immunosuppression until randomization at 12-24 months post-transplant. Three of the eight recipients were HCV-positive; the others were transplanted for non-autoimmune, non-viral indications. A cohort of 8 liver transplant recipients was studied, of whom 3 were classified as tolerant and 5 as non-tolerant. Tolerance meant complete immunosuppression withdrawal for at least one year without liver enzymes rising beyond twice the upper limit of normal.

Trimming removed 0 bases from V and 7 bases from J, leaving 10 bases between the germline ends. From a lookup of the germline V gene, CDR1 and CDR2 are SGDLS and YYNGEE. The CDR3 measures 14 amino acids from cysteine to phenylalanine. Left in the record is the CDR3 DNA by itself, 42 bases read in frame from the first base. Relative to its sample, this clone is large (0.1 to 1%). What this receptor recognizes is not known. One base away there is no much larger clone; base qualities are not given. To define alloreactive TCRbeta sequences, the proliferating CFSE-low cells from the MLR were sequenced. CFSE-MLRs used pre-transplant recipient cells stimulated by donor PBMCs, splenocytes or lymph node cells, or third-party PBMCs. Each of the 8 studied subjects was randomized to immunosuppression withdrawal. The Qiagen DNeasy Blood and Tissue Kit was used for isolation of genomic DNA. High-throughput TCRbeta CDR3 sequencing of frozen genomic DNA was performed by immunoSEQ, including PCR amplification, mapping, bias correction and internal controls. Concerning the study's data processing: Productive rearrangements were retained, and unique TCRbeta sequences were defined by the CDR3 nucleotide sequence together with the V and J gene. For a sequence to be called donor-reactive, it needed a frequency of at least 0.01% and at least 5-fold expansion in CFSE-low cells compared with unstimulated pre-transplant cells. To ensure at least 90% detection power, minimum frequency thresholds were set for each subject based on that subject's lowest-template unstimulated sample. Repertoire turnover was measured by Jensen-Shannon divergence between the top 1000 TCRbeta sequences post- and pre-transplant. Two-sided Fisher's exact tests were used to test for changes in the detection of donor-reactive sequences. Drawn from immuneACCESS, this table holds only the in-frame rearrangements with V and J called that TCRdb kept. Clones are partly lost; checked studies trace under half to an unresolved V gene and leave the rest unexplained. That table supplies the V and J calls and clone size; D and trimming were determined from the DNA. For this sample the table gives about 5,600 clones, of which about 32% were detected only once. The ten largest clones take up roughly 5.1% of the sample.

General findings and caveats noted by the study authors: In most of the 8 subjects, circulating donor-reactive CD4 TCRbeta sequences decreased significantly after transplant, regardless of tolerance or HCV status. Donor-reactive sequences decreased more than third party-reactive sequences, which suggests partial antigen-specific deletion that was not related to withdrawal success. Once repertoire turnover was taken into account, donor-reactive detection showed a significant reduction for CD4 in 7 of 8 subjects and for CD8 in 8 of 8. Without allograft tissue specimens, donor-reactive T cells may have migrated into the graft rather than being deleted. Low numbers of available donor cells limited the measurable donor-reactive repertoire in two subjects. Because of small, heterogeneous patient numbers and non-standardized post-transplant time points, the conclusions were only preliminary.

The receptor chain draws on TRBV9 and TRBJ1-4; TRBD1 is perhaps the D gene, given 6 matching bases. Sequencing input: CD4+ T cells from cultured PBMCs. The receptor was derived from a human patient who received a liver transplant. Some T cells may derive from the graft donor when a transplant has been performed. The sequenced DNA: TGTGCCAGCAGCGTAGCGGGGGGCGGTGAAAAACTGTTTTTT. This yields the protein CASSVAGGGEKLFF.